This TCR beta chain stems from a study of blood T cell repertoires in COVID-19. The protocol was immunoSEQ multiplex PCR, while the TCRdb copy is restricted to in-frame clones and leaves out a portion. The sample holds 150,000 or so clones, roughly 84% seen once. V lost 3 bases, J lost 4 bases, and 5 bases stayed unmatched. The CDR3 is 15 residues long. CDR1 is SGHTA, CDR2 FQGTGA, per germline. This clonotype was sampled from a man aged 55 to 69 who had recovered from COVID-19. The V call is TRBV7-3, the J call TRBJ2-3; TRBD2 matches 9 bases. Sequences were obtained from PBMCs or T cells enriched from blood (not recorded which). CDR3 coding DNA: TGTGCCAGCAGCTTGTCGGGACTAGCCCCAGATACGCAGTATTTT. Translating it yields CASSLSGLAPDTQYF.